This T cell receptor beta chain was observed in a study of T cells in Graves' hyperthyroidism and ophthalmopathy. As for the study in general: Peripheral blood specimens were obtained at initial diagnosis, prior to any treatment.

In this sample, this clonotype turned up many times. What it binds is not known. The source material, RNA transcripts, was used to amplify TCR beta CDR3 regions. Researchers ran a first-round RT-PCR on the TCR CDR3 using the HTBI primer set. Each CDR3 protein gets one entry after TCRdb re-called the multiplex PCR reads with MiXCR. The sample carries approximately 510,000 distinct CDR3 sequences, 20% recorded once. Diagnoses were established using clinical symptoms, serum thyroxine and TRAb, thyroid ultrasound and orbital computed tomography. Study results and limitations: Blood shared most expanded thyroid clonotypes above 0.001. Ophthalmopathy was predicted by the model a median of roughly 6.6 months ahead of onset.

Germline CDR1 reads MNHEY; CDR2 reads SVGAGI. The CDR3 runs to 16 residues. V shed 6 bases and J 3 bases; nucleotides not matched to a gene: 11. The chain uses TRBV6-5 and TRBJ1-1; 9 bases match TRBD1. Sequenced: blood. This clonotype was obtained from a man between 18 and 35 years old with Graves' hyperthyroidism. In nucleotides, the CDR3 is TGTGCCAGCAGGGGGGGGACAGGGCCAGGGGACACTGAAGCTTTCTTT. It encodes CASRGGTGPGDTEAFF.